These 28 T cell receptor beta chains share one sample of origin, sequenced in a study of T-cell memory formation after mild COVID-19. Each CDR3 protein gets one entry after TCRdb re-called the 5' RACE reads with MiXCR. The sample carries around 450,000 distinct CDR3 sequences, 24% recorded once. The sample consisted of PBMCs or a T cell subset sorted from them (not recorded which). Every receptor here comes from an adult woman who had mild COVID-19 (a few samples of this study predate the infection). Cell type and time point are not known.

A few counts support this clonotype. The chain links TRBV4-1 to TRBJ2-2; TRBD1 agrees at 8 bases. The trim removed 4 bases at V and 0 bases at J, leaving 7 bases unmatched. The germline CDR1 and CDR2 sequences are MGHRA and YSYEKL. The CDR3 contains 17 residues. The CDR3 here is CASSPTGALANTGELFF. CDR3 DNA sequence: TGCGCCAGCAGCCCGACAGGGGCTCTCGCGAACACCGGGGAGCTGTTTTTT.

This clonotype was counted between two and nine times. The rearrangement uses TRBV27 and TRBJ1-2, with unresolved D. This CDR3 region has 13 residues. Germline CDR1 is MNHEY and CDR2 is SMNVEV (reference sequence). Trimming stripped 3 bases from V and 4 bases from J, with 9 bases between. CDR3 loop: CASSLKGTYGYTF. CDR3 nucleotide sequence: TGTGCCAGCAGTTTGAAGGGAACCTATGGCTACACCTTC.

This clonotype was observed a handful of times. The chain joins TRBV9 to TRBJ2-1; D remains ambiguous. The ends were cut back, 4 bases at V and 9 bases at J, with 11 bases in the middle. The CDR3 sequence is 12 residues long. Germline values: CDR1 SGDLS, CDR2 YYNGEE. CDR3 nucleotide sequence: TGTGCCAGCAGCCAAAGGGTGGGTGAGCAGTTCTTC. As protein: CASSQRVGEQFF.

This clonotype was seen a handful of times. The chain combines TRBV27 with TRBJ2-1; 7 bases fit TRBD1. This CDR3 comprises 16 residues. Trimming cost V 4 bases and J 7 bases; bases outside gene matches: 13. CDR1 is MNHEY and CDR2 is SMNVEV in the germline V gene (reference sequence). CDR3 sequence: CASSSPGQSFSNEQFF. CDR3 nucleotide sequence: TGTGCCAGCAGTTCCCCGGGACAGAGTTTTAGTAATGAGCAGTTCTTC.

The V call is TRBV23-1, the J call TRBJ2-3; 10 bases map to TRBD2. TRBV23-1 is an ORF for which the function is uncertain. This CDR3 has 19 residues. V gave up 3 bases and J gave up 4 bases; unmatched junction bases: 16. CDR3: CASSHGGLAGVDHPDTQYF. CDR3 coding DNA: TGCGCCAGCAGTCATGGGGGGCTAGCGGGAGTCGATCATCCAGATACGCAGTATTTT.

V usage is TRBV24-1 and J usage is TRBJ2-5, with D possibly matching TRBD2 (5 bases). The CDR3 has 13 residues. Germline CDR1 reads KGHDR; CDR2 reads SFDVKD. The V and J ends lost 4 bases and 7 bases respectively, with 12 bases between them. The CDR3 here is CATSDLTTSTQYF. In nucleotides, the CDR3 is TGTGCCACCAGTGACCTGACTACTTCGACCCAGTACTTC.

The chain recombines TRBV29-1 with TRBJ2-1; maybe TRBD2 (6 bases). CDR3 length: 16 residues. Germline CDR1 SQVTM, CDR2 ANQGSEA. Trimming took off 4 bases at V and 6 bases at J, with 22 bases between the two ends. Here the CDR3 reads CSVADAPGLQINEQFF. The CDR3 region has the DNA TGCAGCGTTGCAGACGCTCCGGGACTCCAAATCAATGAGCAGTTCTTC.

The chain links TRBV7-9 to TRBJ1-4, with D perhaps TRBD1 (5 bases). The CDR3 is 14 residues long. Germline CDR1 SEHNR, CDR2 FQNEAQ (reference sequence). V was pared by 5 bases and J by 8 bases, with 15 bases between. CDR3 residues: CASSPSGSGEKLFF. As DNA, the CDR3 is TGTGCCAGCAGCCCATCCGGGTCAGGGGAAAAACTGTTTTTT. Drawing the rest from reference TRBV7-9 and TRBJ1-4, the complete variable domain is DTGVSQNPRHKITKRGQNVTFRCDPISEHNRLYWYRQTLGQGPEFLTYFQNEAQLEKSRLLSDRFSAERPKGSFSTLEIQRTEQGDSAMYLCASSPSGSGEKLFFGSGTQLSVL.

The J gene is TRBJ2-7, the V gene TRBV7-9; the D is unclear. The CDR3 is made up of 14 amino acids. Trimming shortened V by 5 bases and J by 5 bases, and 16 bases separated the two germline ends. Germline lookup yields CDR1 SEHNR and CDR2 FQNEAQ (reference sequence). In nucleotides, the CDR3 is TGTGCCAGCAGCCCCTCCCGGACGATCCACGAGCAGTACTTC. Encoded protein: CASSPSRTIHEQYF.

The table lists this clonotype with a few counts. The chain carries TRBV12-3 or TRBV12-4 and TRBJ1-2; a weak D match, TRBD1 (6 bases). Trimming removed 4 bases at V and 5 bases at J, with 17 bases between. The CDR3 is 15 residues long. CDR3 sequence: CASSSPDSGRYGYTF. Written as DNA, the CDR3 is TGTGCCAGCAGTTCCCCGGACAGCGGGAGATATGGCTACACCTTC.

This clonotype has just a few counts. This sequence joins TRBV24-1 and TRBJ2-1, with D unclear. Between the trimmed V and J ends, which lost 5 bases and 8 bases, there was a span of 6 bases. CDR3 length: 11 residues. Germline lookup yields CDR1 KGHDR and CDR2 SFDVKD. CDR3 coding DNA: TGTGCCACCAGTGGGCTTCATGAGCAGTTCTTC. This codes for CATSGLHEQFF.

The chain uses TRBV18 and TRBJ2-2; 11 bases fit TRBD1. The CDR3 is 17 residues long. Germline V gene lookup returns CDR1 KGHSH and CDR2 LQKENI. The trim removed 2 bases at V and 1 base at J, leaving 3 bases unmatched. The CDR3 reads CASSPGQGAGNTGELFF. The CDR3 DNA is TGTGCCAGCTCACCAGGACAGGGGGCCGGGAACACCGGGGAGCTGTTTTTT.

This clonotype was seen a handful of times. The chain employs TRBV11-2 and TRBJ2-1; D unresolved. V was clipped by 2 bases and J by 13 bases, with 18 bases between them. From germline, CDR1 is SGHAT and CDR2 FQNNGV. CDR3 size: 14 residues. The CDR3 sequence is CASSLFGESLHQFF. The DNA for the CDR3 is TGTGCCAGCAGCTTATTTGGAGAGTCACTCCACCAGTTCTTC.

The genes are TRBV5-5 and TRBJ1-6; possible D gene TRBD1, 5 bases. Trimming cost V 4 bases and J 7 bases, with 12 bases left between them. This CDR3 has 14 amino acids. Germline values: CDR1 SGHKS, CDR2 YYEKEE (reference sequence). CDR3 amino acids: CASSVGRGNSPLHF. CDR3 bases: TGTGCCAGCAGCGTGGGACGGGGAAATTCACCCCTCCACTTT.

V is TRBV7-8 and J is TRBJ2-3; perhaps D is TRBD1 or TRBD2 (5 bases each). V lost 1 base and J lost 7, with 9 bases in between. This CDR3 is built from 13 residues. Germline V gene lookup returns CDR1 SGHVS and CDR2 FQNEAQ. CDR3 DNA sequence: TGTGCCAGCAGCTTAGACGGGACCCATACGCAGTATTTT. Translating it yields CASSLDGTHTQYF.

In this sample, this clonotype turned up a few times. The rearrangement links TRBV10-3 to TRBJ1-2, with D possibly being TRBD1 (5 bases). The ends were cut back, 6 bases at V and 0 bases at J, with 11 bases in the middle. CDR1 is ENHRY, CDR2 SYGVKD, per germline. The CDR3 loop spans 14 amino acids. The CDR3 nucleotides are TGTGCCATCAGGGCGGACAAGTCTAACTATGGCTACACCTTC. Amino acids: CAIRADKSNYGYTF.

This clonotype was seen a handful of times. The V and J genes are TRBV12-3 or TRBV12-4 and TRBJ2-1; 12 bases match TRBD2. V trimming: 6 bases; J trimming: 8 bases; junction bases outside the gene matches: 11. This CDR3 has 16 amino acids. The CDR3 reads CASSSRLAGVSYEQFF. The CDR3, as DNA: TGTGCCAGCAGCTCACGACTAGCGGGAGTTTCCTATGAGCAGTTCTTC.

This CDR3 is CASSLGTASGETQYF. The CDR3 DNA is TGTGCCAGCAGCTTAGGTACCGCGAGCGGCGAGACCCAGTACTTC. The chain carries TRBV7-3 and TRBJ2-5, with D possibly TRBD2 on 5 matching bases. Between the trimmed V and J ends, which lost 2 bases and 5 bases, there was a span of 15 bases. This CDR3 is 15 amino acids long. The germline V gene has CDR1 SGHTA and CDR2 FQGTGA.

CDR3 DNA: TGCAGCACCCGGGACATAAATCGCCCTACGCAGTATTTT. This codes for CSTRDINRPTQYF. The chain has TRBV29-1 and TRBJ2-3; maybe TRBD1 (6 bases). Germline CDR1 and CDR2: SQVTM and ANQGSEA. The CDR3 spans 13 residues. Trimming cost V 8 bases and J 8 bases, with 20 bases left between them.

This clonotype was detected a few times. This chain links TRBV10-3 with TRBJ2-5, with 10 bases matching TRBD2. The CDR3 has 18 residues. The germline V gene has CDR1 ENHRY and CDR2 SYGVKD. V shed 5 bases and J 0 bases; nucleotides not matched to a gene: 12. CDR3 sequence reads: CAISPWGELAGHQETQYF. Here the CDR3 DNA reads TGTGCCATCAGTCCGTGGGGGGAACTAGCGGGACACCAAGAGACCCAGTACTTC.

The chain joins TRBV6-5 to TRBJ1-1; D perhaps matches TRBD1 (5 bases). The CDR3 consists of 19 residues. Germline V lookup: CDR1 MNHEY, CDR2 SVGAGI. Between the trimmed V and J ends, which lost 3 bases and 2 bases, there was a span of 25 bases. The CDR3 reads CASSYRAPGMRTTNTEAFF. The DNA for the CDR3 is TGTGCCAGCAGTTATCGGGCGCCAGGGATGCGAACAACAAACACTGAAGCTTTCTTT.

The V call is TRBV12-3 or TRBV12-4, the J call TRBJ2-2; 7 positions match TRBD1. V was clipped by 7 bases and J by 6 bases; unmatched bases: 8. CDR3 size: 14 residues. CDR3 sequence reads: CASTLSTGPGELFF. The CDR3 coding sequence is TGTGCCAGCACCCTATCGACAGGGCCCGGGGAGCTGTTTTTT.

J is TRBJ2-7 and V is TRBV24-1; a possible D gene is TRBD1 (6 bases). Trimming removed 2 bases from V and 5 bases from J, with 15 bases in between. CDR3 length: 15 residues. CDR1 and CDR2 (germline): KGHDR, SFDVKD. In nucleotides, the CDR3 is TGTGCCACCAGTGATTCTCTGGGGGCCGTGAACGAGCAGTACTTC. Its protein is CATSDSLGAVNEQYF.

This clonotype has a handful of counts. The genes are TRBV18 and TRBJ2-1; 8 bases map to TRBD2. The CDR3 runs to 14 residues. In germline, CDR1 is KGHSH, CDR2 LQKENI. J was trimmed by 4 bases and V by 6 bases; bases with no gene match: 5. CDR3 amino acids: CASSPGGLYNEQFF. The CDR3 coding sequence is TGTGCCAGCTCCCCGGGGGGGCTTTACAATGAGCAGTTCTTC. Using reference TRBV18 and TRBJ2-1 for the parts outside the CDR3, the full variable domain is NAGVMQNPRHLVRRRGQEARLRCSPMKGHSHVYWYRQLPEEGLKFMVYLQKENIIDESGMPKERFSAEFPKEGPSILRIQQVVRGDSAAYFCASSPGGLYNEQFFGPGTRLTVL.

This clonotype was seen a few times. The chain joins TRBV6-5 to TRBJ1-1; 7 bases are a match to TRBD1. The ends lost 2 bases at V and 5 bases at J; junction bases unmatched: 5. CDR1 is MNHEY, CDR2 SVGAGI, per germline. CDR3 length: 14 amino acids. This CDR3 reads CASSYDRAWTEAFF. The CDR3 nucleotides read TGTGCCAGCAGTTACGACAGGGCATGGACTGAAGCTTTCTTT.

V is TRBV12-3 or TRBV12-4 and J is TRBJ2-5; no definite D call. The CDR3 is made up of 18 amino acids. The ends were cut back, 3 bases at V and 2 bases at J, with 22 bases in the middle. The CDR3 sequence: CASSFIVGGQVGQETQYF. As DNA, the CDR3 is TGTGCCAGCAGTTTTATTGTCGGTGGTCAGGTGGGGCAAGAGACCCAGTACTTC.

This clonotype was recorded a few times. The rearrangement joins TRBV25-1 to TRBJ2-3, with D hard to call. The ends were cut back, 7 bases at V and 6 bases at J, with 11 bases in the middle. In germline, CDR1 is MGHDK, CDR2 SYGVNS. The CDR3 is 12 amino acids. CDR3 residues: CASTAGPDTQYF. The CDR3 coding sequence is TGTGCCAGCACCGCTGGCCCGGATACGCAGTATTTT.

In its sample, this clonotype was seen a few times. The rearrangement uses TRBV13 and TRBJ2-7; 10 bases line up with TRBD1. Germline V gene data show CDR1 as PRHDT and CDR2 as FYEKMQ (reference sequence). The length of the CDR3 is 14 residues. The V gene end was trimmed by 5 bases and the J gene end by 3 bases; junction bases not matched to a gene: 4. The CDR3 here is CASSGGTGDYEQYF. For the CDR3, the DNA is TGTGCCAGCAGCGGCGGGACAGGGGACTACGAGCAGTACTTC. The whole variable domain, remainder taken from reference TRBV13 and TRBJ2-7, is AAGVIQSPRHLIKEKRETATLKCYPIPRHDTVYWYQQGPGQDPQFLISFYEKMQSDKGSIPDRFSAQQFSDYHSELNMSSLELGDSALYFCASSGGTGDYEQYFGPGTRLTVT.